This T cell receptor beta chain stems from a study of blood T cell repertoires in COVID-19. Overall study context: Researchers got acute and convalescent COVID-19 samples from the United States, Italy and Spain.

CDR3 length: 14 amino acids. Trimming took off 4 bases at V and 4 bases at J, with 12 bases between the two ends. The germline V gene encodes CDR1 SNHLY and CDR2 FYNNEI. Repertoires were generated with immunoSEQ multiplex PCR, while TCRdb's copy carries only in-frame clones and drops some. This table has about 180,000 clones, 82% appearing once. In its sample, this clone was seen once. The TCR sequence derives from a woman of 80 years or more with active or convalescent COVID-19. Sequencing was performed on peripheral blood. The chain uses TRBV2 and TRBJ2-3; possible D gene TRBD2, 5 bases. CDR3 protein: CASSAGNKADTQYF. The CDR3 DNA follows: TGTGCCAGCAGTGCCGGGAATAAGGCAGATACGCAGTATTTT.